This record concerns one T cell receptor (beta chain) sequence. This clonotype showed up just a few times. This clone's antigen is unknown. No quality values exist for individual bases; no much larger clone is one base distant. The library came from multiplex PCR. Instrument used: Illumina HiSeq 4000. TCR beta libraries were built with iRepertoire HTBI primers and Arm-PCR amplification of CDR3 regions. Before sequencing, the PCR products underwent gel purification. The authors' analysis ran thus. Gene usage analysis of CDR3 amino acid clonotypes relied on the roughly 60 TRBV and over 13 TRBJ segments identified across samples. COPE and FqMerger were used to merge the filtered high-quality paired reads into contigs. BLAST was used to align contigs to IMGT TRBV, TRBD and TRBJ reference genes, and CDR3 was defined according to IMGT. Highly expanded clones were defined as clonotypes with a frequency above 0.1%. Shannon entropy served as the measure of repertoire diversity, while the Gini coefficient captured V-J evenness. Public clonotypes were defined as clonotypes shared by more than one individual. The raw public data were reprocessed by TCRdb itself: fastp quality trimming at Q25, MiXCR clonotype calling, in-frame beta chains only. Every CDR3 protein is listed once, alongside the most common genes and DNA of its rows. TCRdb's processing, not the study's, gives the V and J calls here. Across this sample there are hundreds of thousands of distinct CDR3 sequences, with over 14% seen only once. The ten largest clonotypes hold about 8.3% of the sample.

This sample is drawn from a study of regulatory T cells in long-lasting Graves disease (dated by TCRdb to the early 2020s). Study-level background: Newly diagnosed Graves' disease patients had taken antithyroid drugs for less than 3 months. Peripheral blood TCR sequencing and RNA sequencing compared persistent Graves' disease patients with newly diagnosed Graves' disease patients. The study was registered as a clinical trial and conducted in China. A total of roughly 33 samples were covered by TCR sequencing, comprising around 13 persistent and 20 newly diagnosed Graves' disease patients. On the study overall, not on this receptor specifically: Persistent disease showed preferential use of TRBV28, TRBJ1-2 and TRBJ2-5, whereas newly diagnosed disease favored TRBV20-1 and TRBJ2-1. Sequencing and analysis were limited to the TCR beta chain. Compared with newly diagnosed patients, persistent Graves' disease patients had lower TCR Shannon entropy and fewer highly expanded clones, which suggests clonal expansion. Patients with persistent disease shared more public clonotypes (approximately 2,500) than newly diagnosed patients did (roughly 970). Only peripheral blood was studied, because thyroid tissue, the primary lesion, was inaccessible. The authors acknowledged the small sample size as a limitation that may reduce accuracy.

From cysteine to phenylalanine, the CDR3 is 13 amino acids long. The read is trimmed to its CDR3 DNA, 39 bases read in frame from base 1. CDR1 KGHDR and CDR2 SFDVKD are derived from the germline V gene. V is shortened by 3 bases, J by 8 bases, and the region joining them spans 12 bases. The time point label here, explained by the study, means: newly diagnosed GD, antithyroid drugs for less than 3 months. For both TCR sequencing and RNA sequencing, RNA was extracted from PBMCs in TRIzol. Graves' disease was diagnosed according to American Thyroid Association guidelines. Patients for the study were recruited at an endocrinology department in Xi'an, China. From each patient, nine milliliters of peripheral blood was collected into an EDTA anticoagulant tube. PBMCs were isolated by Ficoll Paque Plus density gradient separation without further T cell sorting. An Agilent 2100 Bioanalyzer and agarose gel were used to check RNA quality, and a NanoDrop 2000 was used to measure RNA concentration.

This sample was also put to use in a study of T cells in Graves' hyperthyroidism and ophthalmopathy. As the second publication notes: Graves' hyperthyroidism was defined as stable when no progression to ophthalmopathy occurred over 18 months of follow-up. Hyperthyroidism patients were aged 18 to 65 years and newly diagnosed, with disease duration of less than 2 months. Any patient with an uncontrolled infection, another autoimmune disease, pregnancy or lactation was excluded. Clinical symptoms, serum thyroxine and TRAb, thyroid ultrasound, and orbital computed tomography formed the basis for the diagnoses. A first-round RT-PCR of the TCR CDR3 used the HTBI primer set with the Qiagen OneStep RT-PCR kit. Most expanded thyroid clonotypes (frequency above 0.001) were also detected in blood, suggesting blood repertoires may reflect thyroid immune responses. In cross-validation, a model built on a 13 V-J signature told ophthalmopathy apart from stable hyperthyroidism with just under 90% sensitivity and roughly 81% specificity, and in testing the same model reached 80%/75%. In validation, the model predicted progression to ophthalmopathy with roughly 66% sensitivity and less than 80% specificity, a median of approximately 6.7 months before onset. To identify distinguishing TCR V-J signatures, a discovery cohort of about a hundred patients was used, comprising 43 with Graves' ophthalmopathy and 57 with stable Graves' hyperthyroidism. Whether ophthalmopathy could be predicted prospectively was tested in an independent validation cohort made up of under 20 hyperthyroidism patients plus 17 patients who later progressed to ophthalmopathy. For training and testing, the 80 to 100 patients in the discovery cohort were randomly divided in a 7:3 ratio. The study also compared thyroid tissue and blood T-cell repertoires from roughly 6 Graves' hyperthyroidism patients. Once sampling was done, hyperthyroidism patients were given methimazole at a starting dose of 30 mg daily, whereas ophthalmopathy patients were given high-dose intravenous methylprednisolone. The libraries were constructed in a second round of multiplex PCR and then size-selected and purified. Libraries were sequenced paired-end with 100 bp reads on an Illumina HiSeq2000. SOAPnuke was used to process the raw data, with reads discarded if the reads contained adapters or uncalled bases, had a mean Phred below 15, or lacked an exact constant-primer or identifier match. High-quality paired reads were merged using COPE v1.2.5, and each unique nucleotide sequence was defined as a clonotype. MiTCR v1.1 was used to align the clonotypes against IMGT TRBV, TRBD and TRBJ reference segments. Analysis was restricted to V-J combinations with a frequency above 0.0001, which covered over 98% of repertoires. A TCS score was defined as the ratio between F50 (clonal expansion) and ExV (chaos), using BLOSUM62-based TCRdist between CDR3 peptides within each V-J. Welch's t-statistics and random forest reduced approximately 520 V-J features to 13, which were used in a naive Bayes classifier (R e1071). No statistical method was used to fix the sample size in advance, and group allocation was not hidden from the investigators. According to the paper, TCR Vbeta CDR3 sequencing was carried out on some 140 peripheral blood samples, which came from over 40 ophthalmopathy, around 74 hyperthyroidism and roughly 17 progressor patients.

The rearranged chain carries TRBV24-1 and TRBJ1-2; no D segment can be confidently identified. This clonotype was obtained from a woman aged 40 to 50 with Graves disease. Donor details come from another sample of the same person, matched by shared clones. This material consisted of peripheral blood mononuclear cells (PBMCs), taken at new diagnosis, from a patient treated with antithyroid drugs. The CDR3 reads as follows: CATSDPNDMGYTF. The DNA is TGTGCCACCAGTGATCCAAATGATATGGGCTACACCTTC.